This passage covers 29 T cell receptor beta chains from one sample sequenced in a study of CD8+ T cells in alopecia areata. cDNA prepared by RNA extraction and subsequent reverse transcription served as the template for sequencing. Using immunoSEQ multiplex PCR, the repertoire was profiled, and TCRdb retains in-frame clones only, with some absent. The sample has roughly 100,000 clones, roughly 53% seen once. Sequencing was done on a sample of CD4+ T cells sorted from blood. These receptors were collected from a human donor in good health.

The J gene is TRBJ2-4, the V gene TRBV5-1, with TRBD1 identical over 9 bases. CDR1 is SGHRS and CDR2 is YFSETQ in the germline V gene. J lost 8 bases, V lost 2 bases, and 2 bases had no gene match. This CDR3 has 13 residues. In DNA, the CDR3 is TGCGCCAGCAGCTTTAGGACAGGGGACATTCAGTACTTC. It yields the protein CASSFRTGDIQYF. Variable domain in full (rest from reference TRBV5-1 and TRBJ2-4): KAGVTQTPRYLIKTRGQQVTLSCSPISGHRSVSWYQQTPGQGLQFLFEYFSETQRNKGNFPGRFSGRQFSNSRSEMNVSTLELGDSALYLCASSFRTGDIQYFGAGTRLSVL.

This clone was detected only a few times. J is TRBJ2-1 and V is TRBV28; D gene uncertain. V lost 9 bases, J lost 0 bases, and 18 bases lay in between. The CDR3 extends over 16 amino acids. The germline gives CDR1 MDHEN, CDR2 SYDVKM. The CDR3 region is CASHRIAWSSYNEQFF. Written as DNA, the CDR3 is TGTGCCAGTCATCGGATAGCCTGGAGCTCCTACAATGAGCAGTTCTTC.

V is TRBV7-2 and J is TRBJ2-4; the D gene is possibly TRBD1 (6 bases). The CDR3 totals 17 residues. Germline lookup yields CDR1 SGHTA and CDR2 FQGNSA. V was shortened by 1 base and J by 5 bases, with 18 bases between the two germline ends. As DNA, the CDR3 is TGTGCCAGCAGCTTAGGGGGTAGACAGGCAGGGCAAAACATTCAGTACTTC. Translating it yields CASSLGGRQAGQNIQYF. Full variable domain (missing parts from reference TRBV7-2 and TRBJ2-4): GAGVSQSPSNKVTEKGKDVELRCDPISGHTALYWYRQSLGQGLEFLIYFQGNSAPDKSGLPSDRFSAERTGGSVSTLTIQRTQQEDSAVYLCASSLGGRQAGQNIQYFGAGTRLSVL.

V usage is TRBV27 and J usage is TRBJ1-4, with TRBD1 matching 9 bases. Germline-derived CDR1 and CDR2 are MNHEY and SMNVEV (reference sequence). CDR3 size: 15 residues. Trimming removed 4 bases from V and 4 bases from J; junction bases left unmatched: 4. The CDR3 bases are TGTGCCAGCAGTTCACAGGGGGCCGGTAATGAAAAACTGTTTTTT. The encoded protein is CASSSQGAGNEKLFF.

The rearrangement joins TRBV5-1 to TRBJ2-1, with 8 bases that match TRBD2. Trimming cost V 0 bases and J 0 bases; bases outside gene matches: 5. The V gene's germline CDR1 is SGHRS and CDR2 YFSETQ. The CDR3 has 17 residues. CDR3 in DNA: TGCGCCAGCAGCTTGGAACGGGGGGGCTTCTCCTACAATGAGCAGTTCTTC. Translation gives CASSLERGGFSYNEQFF. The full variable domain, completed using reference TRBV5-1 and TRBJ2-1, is KAGVTQTPRYLIKTRGQQVTLSCSPISGHRSVSWYQQTPGQGLQFLFEYFSETQRNKGNFPGRFSGRQFSNSRSEMNVSTLELGDSALYLCASSLERGGFSYNEQFFGPGTRLTVL.

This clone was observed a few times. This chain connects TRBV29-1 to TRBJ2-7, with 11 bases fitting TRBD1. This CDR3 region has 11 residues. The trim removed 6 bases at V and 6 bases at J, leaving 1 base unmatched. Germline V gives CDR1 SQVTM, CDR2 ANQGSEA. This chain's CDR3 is CSVGTGGEQYF. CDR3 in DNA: TGCAGCGTGGGGACAGGGGGCGAGCAGTACTTC.

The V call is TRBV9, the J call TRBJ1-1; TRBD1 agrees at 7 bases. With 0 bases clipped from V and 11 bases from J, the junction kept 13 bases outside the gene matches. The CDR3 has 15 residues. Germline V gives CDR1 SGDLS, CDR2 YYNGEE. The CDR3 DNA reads TGTGCCAGCAGCGTAGAGTCCCAGGGGGGGACAGTGGCTTTCTTT. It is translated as CASSVESQGGTVAFF.

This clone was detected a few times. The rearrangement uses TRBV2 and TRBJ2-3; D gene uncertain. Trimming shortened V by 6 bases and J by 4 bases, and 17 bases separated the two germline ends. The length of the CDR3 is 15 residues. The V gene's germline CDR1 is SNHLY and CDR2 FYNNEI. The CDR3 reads CASSPLLRGADTQYF. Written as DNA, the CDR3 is TGTGCCAGCAGCCCTCTACTCAGAGGCGCAGATACGCAGTATTTT.

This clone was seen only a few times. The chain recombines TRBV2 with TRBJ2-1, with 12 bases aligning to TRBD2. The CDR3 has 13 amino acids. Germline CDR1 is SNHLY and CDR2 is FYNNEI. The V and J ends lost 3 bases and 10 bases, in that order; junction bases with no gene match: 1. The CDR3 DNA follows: TGTGCCAGCAGTGAGCTAGCGGGGGGGGAGCAGTTCTTC. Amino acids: CASSELAGGEQFF.

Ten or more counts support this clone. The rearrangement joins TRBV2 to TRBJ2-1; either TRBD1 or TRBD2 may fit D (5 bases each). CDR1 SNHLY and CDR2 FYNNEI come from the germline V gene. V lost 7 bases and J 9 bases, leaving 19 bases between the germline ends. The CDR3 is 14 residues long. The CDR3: CASKPTDAGGEQFF. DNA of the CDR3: TGTGCCAGCAAACCCACCGATGCTGGGGGTGAGCAGTTCTTC.

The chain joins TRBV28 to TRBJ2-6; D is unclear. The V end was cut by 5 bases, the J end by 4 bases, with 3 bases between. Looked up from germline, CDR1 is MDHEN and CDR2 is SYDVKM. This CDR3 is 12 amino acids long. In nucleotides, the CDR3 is TGTGCCAGCAGTCCGGGGGCCAACGTCCTGACTTTC. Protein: CASSPGANVLTF.

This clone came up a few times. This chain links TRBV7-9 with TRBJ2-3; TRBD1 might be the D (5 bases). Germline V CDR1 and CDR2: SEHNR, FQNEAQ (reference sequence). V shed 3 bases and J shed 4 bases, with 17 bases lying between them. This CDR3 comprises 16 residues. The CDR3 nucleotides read TGTGCCAGCAGCTTGGCAGGGCTCAAGTTGGCAGATACGCAGTATTTT. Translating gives CASSLAGLKLADTQYF.

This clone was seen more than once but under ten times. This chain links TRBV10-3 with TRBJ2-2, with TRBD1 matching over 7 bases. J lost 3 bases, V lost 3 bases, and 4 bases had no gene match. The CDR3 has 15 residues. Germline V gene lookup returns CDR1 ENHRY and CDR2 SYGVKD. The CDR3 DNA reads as TGTGCCATCAGTGATAGAGACAGGGACACCGGGGAGCTGTTTTTT. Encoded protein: CAISDRDRDTGELFF.

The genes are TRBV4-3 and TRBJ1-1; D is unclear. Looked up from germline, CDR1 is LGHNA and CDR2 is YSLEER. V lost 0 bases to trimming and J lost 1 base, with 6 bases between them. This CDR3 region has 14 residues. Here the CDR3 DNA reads TGCGCCAGCAGCCAAGATTCTAAGAACACTGAAGCTTTCTTT. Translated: CASSQDSKNTEAFF.

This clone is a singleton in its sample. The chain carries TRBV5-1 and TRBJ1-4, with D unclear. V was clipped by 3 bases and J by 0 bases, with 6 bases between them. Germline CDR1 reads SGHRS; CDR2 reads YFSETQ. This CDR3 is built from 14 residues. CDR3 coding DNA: TGCGCCAGCAGCTCGACATCAACTAATGAAAAACTGTTTTTT. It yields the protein CASSSTSTNEKLFF.

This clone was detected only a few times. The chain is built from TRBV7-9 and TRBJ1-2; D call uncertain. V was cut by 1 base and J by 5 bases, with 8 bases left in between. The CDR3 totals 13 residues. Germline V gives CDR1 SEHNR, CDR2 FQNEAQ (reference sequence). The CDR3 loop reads CASSLGAGYGYTF. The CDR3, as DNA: TGTGCCAGCAGCTTAGGGGCCGGATATGGCTACACCTTC.

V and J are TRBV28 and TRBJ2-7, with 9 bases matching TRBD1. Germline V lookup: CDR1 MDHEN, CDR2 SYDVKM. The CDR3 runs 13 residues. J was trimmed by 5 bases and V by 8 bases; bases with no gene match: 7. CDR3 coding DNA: TGTGCCAGCGGGGGACAGGGAAGGAACGAGCAGTACTTC. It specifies CASGGQGRNEQYF.

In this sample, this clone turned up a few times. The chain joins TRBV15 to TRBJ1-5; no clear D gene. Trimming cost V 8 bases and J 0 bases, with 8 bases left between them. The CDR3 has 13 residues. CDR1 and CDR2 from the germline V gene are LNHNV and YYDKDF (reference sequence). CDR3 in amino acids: CATGRYSNQPQHF. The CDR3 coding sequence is TGTGCCACCGGCCGATATAGCAATCAGCCCCAGCATTTT. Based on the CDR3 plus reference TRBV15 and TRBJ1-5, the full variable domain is DAMVIQNPRYQVTQFGKPVTLSCSQTLNHNVMYWYQQKSSQAPKLLFHYYDKDFNNEADTPDNFQSRRPNTSFCFLDIRSPGLGDTAMYLCATGRYSNQPQHFGDGTRLSIL.

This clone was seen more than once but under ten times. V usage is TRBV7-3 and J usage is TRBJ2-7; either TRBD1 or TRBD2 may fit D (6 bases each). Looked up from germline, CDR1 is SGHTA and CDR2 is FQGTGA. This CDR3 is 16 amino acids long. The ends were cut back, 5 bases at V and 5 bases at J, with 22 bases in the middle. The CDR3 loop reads CASSRTSSAGGHEQYF. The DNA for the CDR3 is TGTGCCAGCAGCCGAACCTCCTCGGCCGGGGGCCACGAGCAGTACTTC.

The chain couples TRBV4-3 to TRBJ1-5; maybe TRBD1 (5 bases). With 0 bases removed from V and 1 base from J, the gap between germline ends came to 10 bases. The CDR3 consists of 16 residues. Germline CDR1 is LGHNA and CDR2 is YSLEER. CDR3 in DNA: TGCGCCAGCAGCCAAGATGTCAGGGTGAGCAATCAGCCCCAGCATTTT. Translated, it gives CASSQDVRVSNQPQHF.

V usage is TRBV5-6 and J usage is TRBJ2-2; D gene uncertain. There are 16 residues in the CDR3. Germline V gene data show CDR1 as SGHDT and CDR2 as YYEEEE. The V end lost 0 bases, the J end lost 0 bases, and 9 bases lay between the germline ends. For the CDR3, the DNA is TGTGCCAGCAGCTTGGGGCGGACCTCGAACACCGGGGAGCTGTTTTTT. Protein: CASSLGRTSNTGELFF.

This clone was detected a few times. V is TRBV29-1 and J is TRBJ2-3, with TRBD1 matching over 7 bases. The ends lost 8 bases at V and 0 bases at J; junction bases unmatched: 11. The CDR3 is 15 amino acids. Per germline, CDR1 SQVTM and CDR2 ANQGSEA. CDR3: CSHAQGVLSTDTQYF. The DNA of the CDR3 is TGCAGCCACGCCCAGGGGGTGCTAAGCACAGATACGCAGTATTTT.

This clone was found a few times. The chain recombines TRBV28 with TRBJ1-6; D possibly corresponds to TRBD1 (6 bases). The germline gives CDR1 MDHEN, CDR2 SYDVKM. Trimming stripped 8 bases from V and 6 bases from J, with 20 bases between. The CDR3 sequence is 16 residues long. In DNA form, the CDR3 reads TGTGCCAGCCATAAAATCGGGGGCCCCCGTAATTCACCCCTCCACTTT. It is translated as CASHKIGGPRNSPLHF.

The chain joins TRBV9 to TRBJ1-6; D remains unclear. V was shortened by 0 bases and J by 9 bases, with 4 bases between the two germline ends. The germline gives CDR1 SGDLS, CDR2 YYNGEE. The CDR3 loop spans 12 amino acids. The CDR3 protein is CASSVEGSPLHF. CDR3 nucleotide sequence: TGTGCCAGCAGCGTAGAGGGTTCACCCCTCCACTTT.

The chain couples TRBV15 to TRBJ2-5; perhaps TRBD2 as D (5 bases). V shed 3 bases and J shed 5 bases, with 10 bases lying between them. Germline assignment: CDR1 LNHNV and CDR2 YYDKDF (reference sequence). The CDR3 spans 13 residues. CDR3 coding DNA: TGTGCCACCAGCAGCGGACTTCACGAGACCCAGTACTTC. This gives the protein CATSSGLHETQYF.

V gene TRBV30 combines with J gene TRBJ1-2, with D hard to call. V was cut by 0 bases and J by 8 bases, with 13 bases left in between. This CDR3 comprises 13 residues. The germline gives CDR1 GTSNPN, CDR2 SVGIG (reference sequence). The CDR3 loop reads CAWSVGGRWGYTF. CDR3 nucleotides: TGTGCCTGGAGTGTAGGTGGTAGGTGGGGCTACACCTTC.

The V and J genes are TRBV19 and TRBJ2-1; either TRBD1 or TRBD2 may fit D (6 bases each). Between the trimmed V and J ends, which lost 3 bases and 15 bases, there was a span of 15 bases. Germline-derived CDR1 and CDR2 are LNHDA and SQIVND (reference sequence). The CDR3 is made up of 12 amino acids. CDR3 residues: CASSMVGGAGFF. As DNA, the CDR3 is TGTGCCAGTAGTATGGTCGGGGGCGCGGGGTTCTTC.

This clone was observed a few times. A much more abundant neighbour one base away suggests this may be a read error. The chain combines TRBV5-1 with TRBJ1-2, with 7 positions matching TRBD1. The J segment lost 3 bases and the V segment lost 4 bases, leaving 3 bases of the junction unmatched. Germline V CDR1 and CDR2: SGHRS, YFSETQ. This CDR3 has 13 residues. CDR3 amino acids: CASSPGQDYGYTF. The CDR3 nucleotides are TGCGCCAGCAGCCCCGGACAGGACTATGGCTACACCTTC.

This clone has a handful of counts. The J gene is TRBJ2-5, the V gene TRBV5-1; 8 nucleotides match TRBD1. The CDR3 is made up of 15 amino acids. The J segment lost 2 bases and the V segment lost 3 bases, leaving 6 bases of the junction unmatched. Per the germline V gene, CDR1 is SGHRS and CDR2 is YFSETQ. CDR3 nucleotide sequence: TGCGCCAGCAGCTGGGGAAACAGGGGGCAAGAGACCCAGTACTTC. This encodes CASSWGNRGQETQYF.